Below, 18 T cell receptor beta chains from the same sample are listed, as sequenced in a study of CD8 T cells in ankylosing spondylitis. Their target antigens are unknown. Points from the study as a whole: What seemed typical of ankylosing spondylitis blood was a TCR beta motif built from several highly homologous variants.

In TCRdb, the 5' RACE reads were re-called with MiXCR into one record per CDR3 protein. The table shows 670,000 or so distinct CDR3 sequences, with around 19% occurring only once. The sample was blood, either unsorted or a sorted T cell fraction (not recorded which). The receptors here all came from a male donor with ankylosing spondylitis.

This clonotype was counted a few times. The V and J genes are TRBV12-3 or TRBV12-4 and TRBJ2-1, with 7 bases fitting TRBD1. Trimming took 2 bases from V and 3 from J; bases not matched to a gene: 1. CDR3 size: 14 residues. This chain's CDR3 is CASSLRDSYNEQFF. The CDR3, as DNA: TGTGCCAGCAGTTTAAGGGACAGCTACAATGAGCAGTTCTTC.

This clonotype was picked up a small number of times. The rearrangement links TRBV7-2 to TRBJ1-5; D uncertain. Germline values: CDR1 SGHTA, CDR2 FQGNSA. The CDR3 covers 15 residues. The ends were cut back, 6 bases at V and 7 bases at J, with 19 bases in the middle. CDR3 DNA sequence: TGTGCCAGCAGTCCGCCGGGAGGGAAGGCGCAGCCCCAGCATTTT. It codes for CASSPPGGKAQPQHF.

This clonotype was observed a few times. The chain employs TRBV5-6 and TRBJ2-3, with 7 nucleotides matching TRBD2. CDR3 length: 17 residues. Germline CDR1 reads SGHDT; CDR2 reads YYEEEE. The ends lost 0 bases at V and 5 bases at J; junction bases unmatched: 12. The CDR3 DNA follows: TGTGCCAGCAGCTTGGCGCGCCGGGAGGCGACGGAAGATACGCAGTATTTT. Amino acid sequence: CASSLARREATEDTQYF.

This clonotype has a handful of counts. The rearrangement joins TRBV4-1 to TRBJ1-3; D not certain. Trimming removed 3 bases from V and 4 bases from J, with 13 bases in between. CDR1 is MGHRA and CDR2 is YSYEKL in the germline V gene. CDR3 length equals 15 residues. CDR3 DNA: TGCGCCAGCAGCCAGTTGGAGGCTGGGGGAAACACCATATATTTT. The encoded protein is CASSQLEAGGNTIYF.

The chain uses TRBV5-1 and TRBJ2-4; D could derive from TRBD1 or TRBD2 (5 bases each). The germline V gene has CDR1 SGHRS and CDR2 YFSETQ. This CDR3 region has 15 residues. Trimming cost V 0 bases and J 5 bases, with 12 bases left between them. CDR3 residues: CASSLVPGPENIQYF. In DNA form, the CDR3 reads TGCGCCAGCAGCTTGGTTCCGGGACCCGAAAACATTCAGTACTTC.

The CDR3 nucleotides read TGTGCCAGCAGTGAATTGGGACAGGGAAGAAAGTACTATGGCTACACCTTC. Amino acids: CASSELGQGRKYYGYTF. This sequence joins TRBV6-1 and TRBJ1-2; 9 nucleotides agree with TRBD1. This CDR3 is 17 amino acids long. V trimming: 2 bases; J trimming: 3 bases; junction bases outside the gene matches: 10. Germline V CDR1 and CDR2: MNHNS, SASEGT.

The chain has TRBV4-1 and TRBJ2-1; D might be TRBD1 (6 bases). Per the germline V gene, CDR1 is MGHRA and CDR2 is YSYEKL. With 0 bases removed from V and 7 bases from J, the gap between germline ends came to 13 bases. This CDR3 spans 15 amino acids. Here the CDR3 reads CASSQDATRGNEQFF. The CDR3 DNA reads as TGCGCCAGCAGCCAAGATGCCACGAGGGGGAATGAGCAGTTCTTC.

This clonotype was observed a handful of times. V gene TRBV20-1 combines with J gene TRBJ1-1, with TRBD1 matching 7 bases. There are 12 residues in the CDR3. From germline, CDR1 is DFQATT and CDR2 SNEGSKA (reference sequence). Unmatched junction bases numbered 6, after V lost 3 bases and J lost 8 bases. The CDR3 reads CSARGGQREAFF. CDR3 sequence (DNA): TGCAGTGCTAGGGGGGGACAGCGAGAAGCTTTCTTT.

CDR3 nucleotides: TGCGCCAGCAGCCCGACAGGCCCCCCAAACTATGGCTACACCTTC. Residues: CASSPTGPPNYGYTF. This chain joins TRBV5-1 and TRBJ1-2; maybe TRBD1 (6 bases). Germline lookup yields CDR1 SGHRS and CDR2 YFSETQ. The CDR3 runs 15 residues. The ends were cut back, 4 bases at V and 2 bases at J, with 15 bases in the middle.

The chain carries TRBV4-2 and TRBJ2-1; TRBD2 matches at 10 bases. Germline loops: CDR1 LGHNA, CDR2 YNFKEQ. The CDR3 has 15 amino acids. V gave up 5 bases and J gave up 7 bases; unmatched junction bases: 8. The CDR3 DNA sequence: TGTGCCAGCAGCAACTGGCTAGCGGGGGTTAATGAGCAGTTCTTC. It encodes CASSNWLAGVNEQFF.

The chain uses TRBV5-1 and TRBJ1-2, with TRBD1 matching 8 bases. V shed 4 bases, J shed 3 bases, and the junction held 8 bases outside the gene matches. The CDR3 contains 15 residues. Germline assignment: CDR1 SGHRS and CDR2 YFSETQ. The DNA for the CDR3 is TGCGCCAGCAGCCCCGGACAGGGACTAGACTATGGCTACACCTTC. Protein sequence: CASSPGQGLDYGYTF.

This clonotype was seen only a few times. The chain combines TRBV6-2 or TRBV6-3 with TRBJ1-1; no reliable D call. Trimming left V 7 bases short and J 0 bases short, with 9 bases between. This CDR3 spans 13 amino acids. Germline-derived CDR1 and CDR2 are MNHEY and SVGEGT. CDR3: CASIPGMNTEAFF. CDR3 bases: TGTGCCAGCATACCGGGAATGAACACTGAAGCTTTCTTT.

This clonotype showed up just a few times. The V and J genes are TRBV30 and TRBJ1-2; D gene ambiguous. V lost 4 bases and J lost 4, with 13 bases in between. The V gene's germline CDR1 is GTSNPN and CDR2 SVGIG (reference sequence). CDR3 length: 13 amino acids. The CDR3 region is CAWNPAGSYGYTF. The CDR3 DNA is TGTGCCTGGAATCCGGCTGGGTCCTATGGCTACACCTTC.

This chain connects TRBV4-2 to TRBJ2-3, with D perhaps TRBD1 (5 bases). V shed 3 bases and J shed 4 bases, with 11 bases lying between them. Germline V lookup: CDR1 LGHNA, CDR2 YNFKEQ. This CDR3 is 14 amino acids long. CDR3 bases: TGTGCCAGCAGCCAGGTTCAAGGGGCAGATACGCAGTATTTT. Translated: CASSQVQGADTQYF.

The chain carries TRBV12-3 or TRBV12-4 and TRBJ2-5; tentative D call: TRBD2 (7 bases). V lost 3 bases and J 5 bases, leaving 16 bases between the germline ends. This CDR3 comprises 15 residues. The CDR3 DNA reads as TGTGCCAGCAGTTTCGGCGGGGGCCGGCGGGAGACCCAGTACTTC. It yields the protein CASSFGGGRRETQYF.

This clonotype was detected only a few times. The V gene is TRBV5-1, the J gene TRBJ2-2; tentative D call: TRBD1 (5 bases). The V gene's germline CDR1 is SGHRS and CDR2 YFSETQ. Trimming stripped 4 bases from V and 6 bases from J, with 10 bases between. The CDR3 consists of 13 residues. CDR3 bases: TGCGCCAGCAGCGCCAGGGTTTCCGGGGAGCTGTTTTTT. It yields the protein CASSARVSGELFF.

This chain joins TRBV20-1 and TRBJ2-1; 7 nucleotides align to TRBD2. Germline CDR1 and CDR2: DFQATT and SNEGSKA (reference sequence). Trimming took 3 bases from V and 4 from J; bases not matched to a gene: 9. The CDR3 runs to 15 residues. DNA for the CDR3: TGCAGTGCTAGTCTACCGGCTAGCGGTTACAATGAGCAGTTCTTC. Its translation is CSASLPASGYNEQFF.

This clonotype was seen a handful of times. The V and J genes are TRBV11-2 and TRBJ2-3; 8 bases line up with TRBD2. The CDR3 is made up of 16 amino acids. J was trimmed by 2 bases and V by 5 bases; bases with no gene match: 9. CDR1 and CDR2 from the germline V gene are SGHAT and FQNNGV. DNA of the CDR3: TGTGCCAGCAGCAGCCTCGGGAGGGGCCCCACAGATACGCAGTATTTT. It yields the protein CASSSLGRGPTDTQYF.